The 21 T cell receptor beta chains below were found in one sample sequenced in a study of OX40 agonist ivuxolimab in advanced cancers. Sequencing was performed with immunoSEQ multiplex PCR; in TCRdb, only in-frame clones are kept and a portion is missing. The sample lists around 90,000 clones, 80% to 90% occurring once. The specimen comprised CD4+ or CD8+ T cells sorted from blood, sampled in a trial of the OX40 agonist ivuxolimab. Every receptor here comes from an adult with an advanced solid tumor such as melanoma, head and neck, liver or kidney cancer.

This chain uses TRBV7-9 with TRBJ1-5, with D uncertain. Trimming left V 1 base short and J 7 bases short, with 8 bases between. The CDR3 spans 13 residues. Germline V CDR1 and CDR2: SEHNR, FQNEAQ (reference sequence). This chain's CDR3 is CASSLEVSQPQHF. Written as DNA, the CDR3 is TGTGCCAGCAGCTTAGAGGTGTCACAGCCCCAGCATTTT.

This chain connects TRBV27 to TRBJ1-1, with 9 positions matching TRBD1. With 2 bases clipped from V and 6 bases from J, the junction kept 7 bases outside the gene matches. This CDR3 has 15 amino acids. Germline CDR1 MNHEY, CDR2 SMNVEV (reference sequence). The CDR3 region has the DNA TGTGCCAGCAGTTTAGACCGGGACAGGGTCTCTGAAGCTTTCTTT. The encoded protein is CASSLDRDRVSEAFF.

The genes are TRBV19 and TRBJ1-6; D unresolved. Trimming stripped 4 bases from V and 11 bases from J, with 12 bases between. The CDR3 is made up of 13 amino acids. CDR1 is LNHDA, CDR2 SQIVND, per germline (reference sequence). CDR3 sequence: CASSTSAGPPLHF. The DNA for the CDR3 is TGTGCCAGTAGTACATCCGCAGGCCCACCCCTCCACTTT. Combining the CDR3 with reference TRBV19 and TRBJ1-6 gives the whole variable domain DGGITQSPKYLFRKEGQNVTLSCEQNLNHDAMYWYRQDPGQGLRLIYYSQIVNDFQKGDIAEGYSVSREKKESFPLTVTSAQKNPTAFYLCASSTSAGPPLHFGNGTRLTVT.

CDR3 amino acids: CSVKGQPILAEAFF. CDR3 DNA: TGCAGCGTTAAGGGACAGCCCATTTTGGCTGAAGCTTTCTTT. The rearrangement joins TRBV29-1 to TRBJ1-1, with 7 nucleotides matching TRBD1. Germline V gene sequence: CDR1 SQVTM, CDR2 ANQGSEA. There are 14 residues in the CDR3. Unmatched junction bases numbered 12, after V lost 5 bases and J lost 6 bases.

The V gene is TRBV6-6, the J gene TRBJ2-1; TRBD2 matches at 9 bases. The V gene's germline CDR1 is MNHNY and CDR2 SVGAGI (reference sequence). CDR3 length equals 16 residues. With V trimmed by 5 bases and J by 6 bases, 11 bases remained unmatched. The CDR3 nucleotides read TGTGCCAGCAGTACCTTCAGTAGCGGGGGTGGCAATGAGCAGTTCTTC. As protein: CASSTFSSGGGNEQFF.

The sample holds one count of this clone. This sequence joins TRBV7-2 and TRBJ1-1; D ambiguous. The germline V gene has CDR1 SGHTA and CDR2 FQGNSA. The CDR3 spans 18 residues. V was shortened by 5 bases and J by 0 bases, with 22 bases between the two germline ends. CDR3 residues: CASSPRMLGNIMNTEAFF. In DNA form, the CDR3 reads TGTGCCAGCAGCCCTAGGATGCTTGGAAACATTATGAACACTGAAGCTTTCTTT.

This chain uses TRBV7-3 with TRBJ2-7, with D tentatively TRBD2 (5 bases). The V end lost 5 bases, the J end lost 2 bases, and 16 bases lay between the germline ends. The CDR3 consists of 15 residues. CDR1 SGHTA and CDR2 FQGTGA come from the germline V gene. The CDR3 coding sequence is TGTGCCAGCAGCGTGGACCGGGAACGAACCTACGAGCAGTACTTC. Translation: CASSVDRERTYEQYF. Full variable domain (missing parts from reference TRBV7-3 and TRBJ2-7): GAGVSQTPSNKVTEKGKYVELRCDPISGHTALYWYRQSLGQGPEFLIYFQGTGAADDSGLPNDRFFAVRPEGSVSTLKIQRTERGDSAVYLCASSVDRERTYEQYFGPGTRLTVT.

The chain recombines TRBV5-8 with TRBJ2-3; 8 bases are shared with TRBD2. V trimming: 1 base; J trimming: 6 bases; junction bases outside the gene matches: 10. Germline assignment: CDR1 SGHTS and CDR2 YDEGEE. The CDR3 totals 16 residues. Here the CDR3 reads CASSLILAGGGDTQYF. CDR3 nucleotide sequence: TGTGCCAGCAGCTTGATCCTAGCGGGCGGCGGGGATACGCAGTATTTT.

This clone was recorded only once. The V gene is TRBV7-3, the J gene TRBJ2-7; TRBD1 is a possible D gene (6 bases). Germline-derived CDR1 and CDR2 are SGHTA and FQGTGA. CDR3 length: 15 residues. V lost 5 bases and J 5 bases, leaving 19 bases between the germline ends. The CDR3 is CASSPYRAGRDEQYF. The CDR3 nucleotides read TGTGCCAGCAGCCCCTACAGGGCGGGTAGGGACGAGCAGTACTTC.

CDR3 in DNA: TGTGCCAGCAGCTTAAAGGGCGGTGGGGGGAGTGCCCTCCACTTT. Translated: CASSLKGGGGSALHF. The V and J genes are TRBV7-3 and TRBJ1-6; tentatively, D is TRBD1 (5 bases). Germline V gene sequence: CDR1 SGHTA, CDR2 FQGTGA. Trimming removed 1 base at V and 14 bases at J, with 18 bases between. The length of the CDR3 is 15 residues.

CDR3 in amino acids: CASSLGPSGGTDTQYF. For the CDR3, the DNA is TGTGCCAGCAGCTTAGGGCCTAGCGGGGGCACAGATACGCAGTATTTT. The chain employs TRBV11-3 and TRBJ2-3, with 9 bases fitting TRBD2. The CDR3 covers 16 residues. CDR1 SGHNT and CDR2 YENEEA come from the germline V gene. Trimming removed 1 base from V and 1 base from J; junction bases left unmatched: 3.

Only one count was recorded for this clone. This chain uses TRBV9 with TRBJ2-2; D possibly corresponds to TRBD1 (6 bases). This CDR3 region has 14 residues. The germline V and J ends were trimmed by 4 bases and 10 bases, with 17 bases remaining between them. The germline gives CDR1 SGDLS, CDR2 YYNGEE. The CDR3 loop reads CASSIRDKVAELFF. Here the CDR3 DNA reads TGTGCCAGCAGCATCCGGGACAAAGTAGCGGAGCTGTTTTTT.

The chain combines TRBV7-6 with TRBJ2-2, with 7 bases that match TRBD1. Germline V gene data show CDR1 as SGHVS and CDR2 as FNYEAQ. The CDR3 length is 16 residues. V was pared by 5 bases and J by 4 bases, with 10 bases of the junction left unmatched. CDR3 in DNA: TGTGCCAGCAGCGCGCGAGGGGGCGCGGGCACCGGGGAGCTGTTTTTT. Translated, it gives CASSARGGAGTGELFF.

V is TRBV4-2 and J is TRBJ1-1, with D perhaps TRBD1 (6 bases). Germline assignment: CDR1 LGHNA and CDR2 YNFKEQ. The ends were cut back, 4 bases at V and 5 bases at J, with 17 bases in the middle. The CDR3 is 15 residues long. The CDR3 reads CASSRNQGPGTEAFF. CDR3 nucleotide sequence: TGTGCCAGCAGCCGAAACCAGGGGCCGGGGACTGAAGCTTTCTTT.

This clone was counted a few times. The V call is TRBV10-3, the J call TRBJ2-1; 12 bases agree with TRBD2. J gave up 10 bases and V 6 bases, and 13 bases lay outside the gene matches. This CDR3 region has 16 residues. Germline V lookup: CDR1 ENHRY, CDR2 SYGVKD. CDR3 sequence (DNA): TGTGCCATCAGCCTCTCCTCTAGCGGGGGGGTAAGGGAGCAGTTCTTC. Translated, it gives CAISLSSSGGVREQFF.

The rearrangement joins TRBV6-1 to TRBJ2-2, with 7 bases identical to TRBD1. Trimming took 5 bases from V and 7 from J; bases not matched to a gene: 4. The CDR3 runs to 13 residues. Germline CDR1 MNHNS, CDR2 SASEGT. CDR3 nucleotide sequence: TGTGCCAGCAGTCCAGACAGGGTCGGGGAGCTGTTTTTT. It is translated as CASSPDRVGELFF.

This clone was seen only a few times. The J gene is TRBJ1-1, the V gene TRBV2; the D is unclear. Germline CDR1 SNHLY, CDR2 FYNNEI. The CDR3 has 13 amino acids. V lost 1 base and J lost 4, with 7 bases in between. This CDR3 is CASSEEERTEAFF. The CDR3 nucleotides read TGTGCCAGCAGTGAAGAGGAGCGCACTGAAGCTTTCTTT.

The chain recombines TRBV6-5 with TRBJ2-7; D may be TRBD1 (5 bases). CDR3 length: 13 amino acids. Germline CDR1 is MNHEY and CDR2 is SVGAGI. The germline V and J ends were trimmed by 0 bases and 4 bases, with 7 bases remaining between them. CDR3 nucleotide sequence: TGTGCCAGCAGTTACTCAGGACAATACGAGCAGTACTTC. Translation gives CASSYSGQYEQYF.

This chain connects TRBV18 to TRBJ2-7, with D tentatively TRBD1 or TRBD2 (5 bases each). CDR1 is KGHSH, CDR2 LQKENI, per germline. The CDR3 is 15 residues long. Trimming pared 5 bases from V and 0 bases from J, leaving 14 bases between. CDR3 loop: CASSSTGTVSYEQYF. As DNA, the CDR3 is TGTGCCAGCTCATCAACCGGGACGGTCTCCTACGAGCAGTACTTC.

This chain links TRBV6-1 with TRBJ1-6; D not certain. This CDR3 contains 14 residues. V lost 6 bases to trimming and J lost 9 bases, with 15 bases between them. Germline lookup yields CDR1 MNHNS and CDR2 SASEGT. DNA of the CDR3: TGTGCCAGCAGAACAGACGGACCTGGTTCACCCCTCCACTTT. It codes for CASRTDGPGSPLHF.

V usage is TRBV18 and J usage is TRBJ2-5, with TRBD1 identical over 7 bases. The CDR3 totals 18 residues. With 4 bases clipped from V and 3 bases from J, the junction kept 17 bases outside the gene matches. Germline CDR1 and CDR2: KGHSH and LQKENI. The CDR3 protein is CASSLRTRGRVGEETQYF. The CDR3 bases are TGTGCCAGCTCACTGCGTACTAGGGGGCGCGTGGGAGAAGAGACCCAGTACTTC.